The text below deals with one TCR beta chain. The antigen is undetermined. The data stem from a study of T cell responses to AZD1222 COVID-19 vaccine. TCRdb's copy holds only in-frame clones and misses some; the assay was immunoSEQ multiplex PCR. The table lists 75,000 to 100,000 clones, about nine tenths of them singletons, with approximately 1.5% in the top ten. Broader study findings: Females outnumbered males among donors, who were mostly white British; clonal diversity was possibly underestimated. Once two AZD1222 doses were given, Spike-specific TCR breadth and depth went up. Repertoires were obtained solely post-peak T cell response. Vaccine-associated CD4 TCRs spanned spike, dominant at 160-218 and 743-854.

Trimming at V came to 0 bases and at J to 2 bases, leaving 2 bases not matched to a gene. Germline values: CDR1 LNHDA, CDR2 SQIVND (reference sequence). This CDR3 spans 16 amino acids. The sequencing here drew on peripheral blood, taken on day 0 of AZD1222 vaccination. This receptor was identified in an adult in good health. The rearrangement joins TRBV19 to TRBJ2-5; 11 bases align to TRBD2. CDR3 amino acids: CASSIDGLAGQETQYF. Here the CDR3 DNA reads TGTGCCAGTAGTATAGACGGACTAGCGGGTCAAGAGACCCAGTACTTC.